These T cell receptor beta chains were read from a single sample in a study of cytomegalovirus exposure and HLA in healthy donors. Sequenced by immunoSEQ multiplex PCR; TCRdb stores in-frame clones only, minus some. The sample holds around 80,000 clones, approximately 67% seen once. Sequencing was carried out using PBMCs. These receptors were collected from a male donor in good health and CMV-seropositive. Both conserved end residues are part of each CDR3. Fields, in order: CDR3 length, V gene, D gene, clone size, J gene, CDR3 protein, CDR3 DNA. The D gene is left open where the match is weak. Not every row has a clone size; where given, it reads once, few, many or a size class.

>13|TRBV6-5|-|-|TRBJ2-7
CASRAGSGNEQYF
TGTGCCAGCAGGGCGGGGTCAGGTAACGAGCAGTACTTC
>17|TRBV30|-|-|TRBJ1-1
CAWRAQGFWAVDTEAFF
TGTGCCTGGAGGGCCCAGGGGTTCTGGGCCGTGGATACTGAAGCTTTCTTT
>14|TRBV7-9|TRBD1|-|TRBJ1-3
CASSLETGGNTIYF
TGTGCCAGCAGCTTAGAGACAGGGGGAAACACCATATATTTT
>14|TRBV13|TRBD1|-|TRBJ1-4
CASSPRTGVEKLFF
TGTGCCAGCAGCCCCCGGACAGGGGTCGAAAAACTGTTTTTT
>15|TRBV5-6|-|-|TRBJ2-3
CASSFTPTGTDTQYF
TGTGCCAGCAGCTTCACGCCAACGGGCACAGATACGCAGTATTTT
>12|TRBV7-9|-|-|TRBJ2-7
CASSGRFYEQYF
TGTGCCAGCAGCGGGCGATTCTACGAGCAGTACTTC
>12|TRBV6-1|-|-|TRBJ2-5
CASTLTGETQYF
TGTGCCAGCACTCTGACGGGGGAGACCCAGTACTTC
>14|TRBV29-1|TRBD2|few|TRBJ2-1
CSAQLAGGSNEQFF
TGCAGCGCGCAACTAGCGGGGGGGTCTAATGAGCAGTTCTTC
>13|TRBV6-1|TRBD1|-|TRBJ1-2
CASSENAGGGYTF
TGTGCCAGCAGTGAAAATGCAGGGGGTGGCTACACCTTC
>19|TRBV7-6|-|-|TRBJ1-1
CASSLKAAGRVGGNTEAFF
TGTGCCAGCAGCTTAAAGGCGGCAGGGCGGGTCGGGGGAAACACTGAAGCTTTCTTT
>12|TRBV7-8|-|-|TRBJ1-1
CASSLQDLKAFF
TGTGCCAGCAGCTTACAGGATCTGAAAGCTTTCTTT
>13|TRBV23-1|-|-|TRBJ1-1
CASLSGRDTEAFF
TGCGCCAGCCTATCAGGCAGGGACACTGAAGCTTTCTTT
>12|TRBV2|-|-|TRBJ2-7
CASSEGGDEQYF
TGTGCCAGCAGTGAAGGGGGGGACGAGCAGTACTTC
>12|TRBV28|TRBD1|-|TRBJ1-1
CASSFRTGEAFF
TGTGCCAGCAGTTTCCGGACAGGCGAAGCTTTCTTT
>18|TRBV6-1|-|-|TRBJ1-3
CASSDPGQATASGNTIYF
TGTGCCAGCAGTGACCCAGGGCAGGCAACTGCCTCTGGAAACACCATATATTTT
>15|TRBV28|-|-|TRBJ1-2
CASSLDGRGNYGYTF
TGTGCCAGCAGTTTAGACGGACGGGGAAACTATGGCTACACCTTC
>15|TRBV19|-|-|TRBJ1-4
CASSIPVGVNEKLFF
TGTGCCAGTAGTATACCGGTAGGGGTTAATGAAAAACTGTTTTTT
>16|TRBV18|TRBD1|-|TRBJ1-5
CASSLQGALSNQPQHF
TGTGCCAGCTCTCTACAGGGGGCCTTAAGCAATCAGCCCCAGCATTTT
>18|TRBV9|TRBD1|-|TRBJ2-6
CASSASRTGGSGANVLTF
TGTGCCAGCAGCGCTAGCCGGACAGGGGGCTCGGGGGCCAACGTCCTGACTTTC
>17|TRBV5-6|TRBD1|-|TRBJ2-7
CASSLDINRGPTYEQYF
TGTGCCAGCAGCTTGGACATAAACAGGGGTCCTACCTACGAGCAGTACTTC
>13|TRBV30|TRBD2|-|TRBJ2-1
CAWRTSGSGEQFF
TGTGCCTGGAGGACTAGCGGGAGTGGTGAGCAGTTCTTC
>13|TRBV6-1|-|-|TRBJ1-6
CASRQGGNSPLHF
TGTGCCAGCAGACAGGGAGGGAATTCACCCCTCCACTTT
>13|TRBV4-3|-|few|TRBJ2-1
CASSQDRSYEQFF
TGCGCCAGCAGCCAAGATCGTAGCTATGAGCAGTTCTTC
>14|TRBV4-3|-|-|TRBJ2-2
CASSQDRGTGELFF
TGCGCCAGCAGCCAAGATAGAGGAACCGGGGAGCTGTTTTTT
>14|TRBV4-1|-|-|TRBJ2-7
CASSTSGLAYEQYF
TGCGCCAGCAGTACATCCGGACTGGCCTACGAGCAGTACTTC
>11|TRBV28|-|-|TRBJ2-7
CASGLSYEQYF
TGTGCCAGCGGCCTTTCCTACGAGCAGTACTTC
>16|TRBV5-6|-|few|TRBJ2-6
CASSLGGHSGANVLTF
TGTGCCAGCAGCTTGGGGGGGCATTCTGGGGCCAACGTCCTGACTTTC
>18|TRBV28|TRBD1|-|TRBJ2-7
CASSGMHLVGTGHYEQYF
TGTGCCAGCAGTGGAATGCATTTGGTTGGGACAGGACACTACGAGCAGTACTTC
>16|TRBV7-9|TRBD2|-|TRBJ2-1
CASSFFTSGGGNEQFF
TGTGCCAGCAGCTTCTTTACTAGCGGAGGCGGCAATGAGCAGTTCTTC
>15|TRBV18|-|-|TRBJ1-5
CASSPSRDSNQPQHF
TGTGCCAGCTCACCAAGCAGGGATAGCAATCAGCCCCAGCATTTT